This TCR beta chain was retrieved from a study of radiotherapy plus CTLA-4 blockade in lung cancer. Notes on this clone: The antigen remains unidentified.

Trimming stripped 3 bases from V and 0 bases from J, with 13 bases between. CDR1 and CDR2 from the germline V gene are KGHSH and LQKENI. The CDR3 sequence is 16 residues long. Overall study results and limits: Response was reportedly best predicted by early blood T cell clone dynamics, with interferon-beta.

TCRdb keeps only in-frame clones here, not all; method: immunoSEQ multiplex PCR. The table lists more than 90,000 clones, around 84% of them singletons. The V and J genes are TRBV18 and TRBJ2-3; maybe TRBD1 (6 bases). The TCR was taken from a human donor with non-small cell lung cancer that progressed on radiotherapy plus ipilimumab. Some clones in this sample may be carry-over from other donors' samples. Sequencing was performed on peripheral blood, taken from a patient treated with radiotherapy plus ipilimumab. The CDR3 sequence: CASSPGTTRSTDTQYF. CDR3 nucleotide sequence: TGTGCCAGCTCACCGGGGACAACAAGAAGCACAGATACGCAGTATTTT.